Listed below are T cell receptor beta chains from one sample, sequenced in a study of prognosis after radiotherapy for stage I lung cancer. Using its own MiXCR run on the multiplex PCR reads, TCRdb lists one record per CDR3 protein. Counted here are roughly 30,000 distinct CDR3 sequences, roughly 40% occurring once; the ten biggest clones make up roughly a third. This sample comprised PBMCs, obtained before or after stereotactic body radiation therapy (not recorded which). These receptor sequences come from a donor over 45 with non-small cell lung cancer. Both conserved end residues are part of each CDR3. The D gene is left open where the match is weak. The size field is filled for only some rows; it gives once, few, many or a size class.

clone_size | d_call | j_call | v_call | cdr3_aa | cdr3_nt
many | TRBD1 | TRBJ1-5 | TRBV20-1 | CSAPGGHLGGGNQPQHF | TGCAGTGCCCCAGGGGGTCACCTTGGGGGGGGCAATCAGCCCCAGCATTTT
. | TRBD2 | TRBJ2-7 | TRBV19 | CASSSGGRKYYQYF | TGTGCCAGTAGTAGCGGGGGGCGGAAATACTATCAGTACTTC
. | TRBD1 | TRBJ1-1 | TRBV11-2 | CASGDLGGRTEAFF | TGTGCCAGCGGCGACCTAGGGGGCAGAACTGAAGCTTTCTTT
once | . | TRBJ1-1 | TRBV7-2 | CASSLVNRMNTEAFF | TGTGCCAGCAGCTTAGTTAACAGGATGAACACTGAAGCTTTCTTT
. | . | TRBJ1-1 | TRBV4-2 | CASSHTLNTEAFF | TGTGCCAGCAGCCATACGTTGAACACTGAAGCTTTCTTT
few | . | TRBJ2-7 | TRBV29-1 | CSVETGGDYEQYF | TGCAGCGTTGAAACAGGGGGGGATTACGAGCAGTACTTC
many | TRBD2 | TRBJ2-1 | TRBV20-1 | CSARLAGGLYNEQFF | TGCAGTGCTAGACTAGCGGGAGGTTTATACAATGAGCAGTTCTTC
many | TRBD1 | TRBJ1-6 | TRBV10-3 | CAAAGTGPTPLHF | TGTGCCGCAGCAGGGACAGGCCCAACACCCCTCCACTTT
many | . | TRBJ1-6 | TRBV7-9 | CASGPQANNSPLHF | TGTGCCAGTGGACCACAAGCAAATAATTCACCCCTCCACTTT
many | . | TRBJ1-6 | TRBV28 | CASSTADSGYNSPLHF | TGTGCCAGCAGTACCGCGGACAGTGGATATAATTCACCCCTCCACTTT
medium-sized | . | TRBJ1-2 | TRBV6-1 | CASSESGVYGYTF | TGTGCCAGCAGTGAATCAGGGGTCTATGGCTACACCTTC
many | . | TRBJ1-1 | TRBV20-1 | CSATGAGQTEAFF | TGCAGTGCCACGGGGGCAGGGCAGACTGAAGCTTTCTTT
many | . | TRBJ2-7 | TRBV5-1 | CASSLEVRGRSEQYF | TGCGCCAGCAGCTTGGAAGTCCGGGGGAGGTCCGAGCAGTACTTC
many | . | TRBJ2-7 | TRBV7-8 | CANSQPGSYEQYF | TGTGCCAACAGCCAACCAGGGAGCTACGAGCAGTACTTC
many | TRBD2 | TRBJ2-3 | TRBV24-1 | CTTSGVRAGEVSTDTQYF | TGTACCACCAGTGGTGTCAGAGCGGGGGAAGTAAGCACAGATACGCAGTATTTT
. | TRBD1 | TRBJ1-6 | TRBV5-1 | CASSVSGQASSYNSPLHF | TGCGCCAGCAGCGTATCCGGACAGGCAAGCTCCTATAATTCACCCCTCCACTTT
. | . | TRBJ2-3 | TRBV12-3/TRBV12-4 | CASGGGQDTQYF | TGTGCCAGCGGGGGAGGACAGGATACGCAGTATTTT
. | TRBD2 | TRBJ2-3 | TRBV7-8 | CASSGSLAGNTSTDTQYF | TGTGCCAGCAGCGGATCACTAGCGGGGAACACTAGCACAGATACGCAGTATTTT
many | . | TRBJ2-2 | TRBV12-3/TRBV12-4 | CASSWGMVNTGELFF | TGTGCCAGCAGCTGGGGGATGGTGAACACCGGGGAGCTGTTTTTT
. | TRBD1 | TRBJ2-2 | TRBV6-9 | CASSYYTGVAIGELFF | TGTGCCAGCTCTTATTATACAGGGGTCGCGATCGGGGAGCTGTTTTTT
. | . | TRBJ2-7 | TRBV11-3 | CASSRRLAGRHEQYF | TGTGCCAGCAGCCGACGTTTGGCAGGGCGGCACGAGCAGTACTTC
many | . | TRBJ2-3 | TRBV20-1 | CSARDRRGTDTQYF | TGCAGTGCTAGAGATCGGCGGGGTACAGATACGCAGTATTTT
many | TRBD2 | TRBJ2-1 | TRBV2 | CASGRLAGVDEQFF | TGTGCCAGCGGGAGACTAGCGGGGGTAGATGAGCAGTTCTTC
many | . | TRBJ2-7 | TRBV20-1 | CSARDSEEITYEQYF | TGCAGTGCTAGAGATTCGGAGGAAATCACCTACGAGCAGTACTTC
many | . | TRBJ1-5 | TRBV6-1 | CASSRTGGLGNQPQHF | TGTGCCAGCAGCCGTACGGGCGGCCTTGGTAATCAGCCCCAGCATTTT
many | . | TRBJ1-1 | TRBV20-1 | CSASKGGSAEAFF | TGCAGTGCCTCGAAAGGGGGTAGCGCTGAAGCTTTCTTT
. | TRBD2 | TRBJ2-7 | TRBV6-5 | CASSSSVTSRKPYEQYF | TGTGCCAGCAGTTCCTCTGTGACTAGCCGAAAACCTTACGAGCAGTACTTC
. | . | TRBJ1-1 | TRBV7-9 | CASSLDSCPAEAFF | TGTGCCAGCAGCTTAGATTCTTGCCCTGCTGAAGCTTTCTTT
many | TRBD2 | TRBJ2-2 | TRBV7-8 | CASSLPRDRLAGTGELFF | TGTGCCAGCAGCTTACCTAGGGACCGACTAGCGGGCACCGGGGAGCTGTTTTTT
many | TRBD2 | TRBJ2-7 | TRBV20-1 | CSAAPGGGLEQYF | TGCAGTGCCGCCCCGGGGGGGGGTCTCGAGCAGTACTTC
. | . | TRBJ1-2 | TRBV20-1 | CSARGGHGYTF | TGCAGTGCTAGAGGAGGGCATGGCTACACCTTC
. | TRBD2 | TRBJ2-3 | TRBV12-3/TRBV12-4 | CASKISGRVGGATDTQYF | TGTGCCAGCAAAATAAGCGGGAGAGTTGGAGGGGCCACAGATACGCAGTATTTT
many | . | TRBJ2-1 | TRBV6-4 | CASSDSDTHEQFF | TGTGCCAGCAGTGACTCGGATACCCATGAGCAGTTCTTC
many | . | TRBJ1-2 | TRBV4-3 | CASSQGVQGMWGYTF | TGCGCCAGCAGCCAAGGGGTGCAGGGGATGTGGGGCTACACCTTC
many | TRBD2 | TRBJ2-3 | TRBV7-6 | CASSVTSGGTDTQYF | TGTGCCAGCAGCGTAACTAGCGGGGGCACAGATACGCAGTATTTT
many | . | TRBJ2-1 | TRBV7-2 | CASSLGGGEWNEQFF | TGTGCCAGCAGCTTAGGCGGAGGGGAGTGGAATGAGCAGTTCTTC
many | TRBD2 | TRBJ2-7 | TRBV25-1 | CASSPSGFPAIEQYF | TGTGCCAGCAGCCCTAGCGGGTTCCCTGCGATCGAGCAGTACTTC
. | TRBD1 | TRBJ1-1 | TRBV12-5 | CASGLPGTAIEAFF | TGTGCTAGTGGTTTGCCTGGGACAGCAATTGAAGCTTTCTTT
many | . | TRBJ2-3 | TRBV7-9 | CASSSRAEGTQYF | TGTGCCAGCAGCTCCAGGGCAGAAGGTACGCAGTATTTT
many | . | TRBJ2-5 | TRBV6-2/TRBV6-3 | CASSPSRETQYF | TGTGCCAGCAGCCCCAGTAGGGAGACCCAGTACTTC
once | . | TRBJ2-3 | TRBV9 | CASSVGGTGADTQYF | TGTGCCAGCAGCGTAGGGGGTACGGGGGCAGATACGCAGTATTTT
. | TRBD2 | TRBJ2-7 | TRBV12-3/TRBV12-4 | CASILLAVGDEQYF | TGTGCCAGCATTTTACTAGCGGTAGGCGACGAGCAGTACTTC
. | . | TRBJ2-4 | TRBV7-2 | CASSRHATNEFQYF | TGTGCCAGCAGCCGCCACGCTACTAACGAATTTCAGTACTTC
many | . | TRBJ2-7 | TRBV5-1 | CASSLGDGGEQYF | TGCGCCAGCAGCTTGGGTGACGGTGGCGAGCAGTACTTC
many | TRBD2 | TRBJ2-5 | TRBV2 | CASRGTSGGRETQYF | TGTGCCAGCAGGGGGACTAGCGGGGGGAGGGAGACCCAGTACTTC
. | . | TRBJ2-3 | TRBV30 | CAWSRQGLGTDTQYF | TGTGCCTGGAGTCGTCAGGGCTTGGGCACAGATACGCAGTATTTT
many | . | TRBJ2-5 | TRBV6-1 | CASTPDPTETQYF | TGTGCCAGCACCCCCGATCCCACAGAGACCCAGTACTTC
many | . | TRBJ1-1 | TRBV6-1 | CASSLPGLEAFF | TGTGCCAGCAGTCTGCCGGGACTTGAAGCTTTCTTT
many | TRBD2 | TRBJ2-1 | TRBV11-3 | CASSAGLAGATFF | TGTGCCAGCAGCGCAGGACTAGCGGGGGCTACTTTCTTC
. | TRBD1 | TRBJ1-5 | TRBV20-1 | CSAANRDRGSNQPQHF | TGCAGTGCCGCGAACAGGGACAGGGGGTCCAATCAGCCCCAGCATTTT
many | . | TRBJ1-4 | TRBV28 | CASSWTTMGEKLFF | TGTGCCAGCAGTTGGACTACTATGGGTGAAAAACTGTTTTTT
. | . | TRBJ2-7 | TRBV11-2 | CASSDTSVPSEQYF | TGTGCCAGCAGTGATACCAGTGTCCCCTCCGAGCAGTACTTC
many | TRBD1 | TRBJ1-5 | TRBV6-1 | CASSPGQGSGQPQHF | TGTGCCAGCAGTCCGGGACAGGGATCGGGTCAGCCCCAGCATTTT
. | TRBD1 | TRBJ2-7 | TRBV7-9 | CASSNWDRGNYEQYF | TGTGCCAGCAGTAACTGGGACAGGGGGAACTACGAGCAGTACTTC
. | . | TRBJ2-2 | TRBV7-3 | CASSLAQGTGELFF | TGTGCCAGCAGCTTAGCGCAGGGAACCGGGGAGCTGTTTTTT
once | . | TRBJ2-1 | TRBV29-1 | CSVEDRLCGEQFF | TGCAGCGTTGAAGATCGACTGTGCGGTGAGCAGTTCTTC
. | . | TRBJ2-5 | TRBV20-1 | CSAPRGGETQYF | TGCAGTGCTCCAAGGGGGGGGGAGACCCAGTACTTC
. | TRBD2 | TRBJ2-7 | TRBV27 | CASILLGLAEEYDQYF | TGTGCCAGCATACTCCTGGGACTAGCGGAAGAATACGATCAGTACTTC
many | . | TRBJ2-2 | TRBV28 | CASSFAGELFF | TGTGCCAGCAGTTTCGCTGGGGAGCTGTTTTTT